One sample yielded the 21 T cell receptor beta chains listed below, sequenced in a study of T cell responses to AZD1222 COVID-19 vaccine. Produced via immunoSEQ multiplex PCR; TCRdb's table is partial and in-frame only. Of 75,000 to 100,000 clones listed, about 92% were seen once; the top ten hold about 13%. This sample comprised peripheral blood, obtained on day 0 of AZD1222 vaccination. These receptor sequences come from an adult in good health.

This chain links TRBV6-2 or TRBV6-3 with TRBJ1-1, with D possibly matching TRBD1 (5 bases). Germline V gene sequence: CDR1 MNHEY, CDR2 SVGEGT. V dropped 6 bases and J dropped 12 bases, with 32 bases sitting between them. The CDR3 contains 17 residues. The CDR3 is CASSPEATRTYRQRSFF. CDR3 coding DNA: TGTGCCAGCAGCCCCGAAGCTACACGAACGTACAGGCAGAGATCTTTCTTT.

In this sample, this clone turned up once. This chain connects TRBV19 to TRBJ1-2; 8 bases map to TRBD1. Germline V CDR1 and CDR2: LNHDA, SQIVND (reference sequence). The length of the CDR3 is 15 residues. V was pared by 10 bases and J by 1 base, with 11 bases of the junction left unmatched. The CDR3, as DNA: TGTGCCACCAAACGGACAGGGAAAGGTAACTATGGCTACACCTTC. As protein: CATKRTGKGNYGYTF. The whole variable domain, filled in from reference TRBV19 and TRBJ1-2, reads DGGITQSPKYLFRKEGQNVTLSCEQNLNHDAMYWYRQDPGQGLRLIYYSQIVNDFQKGDIAEGYSVSREKKESFPLTVTSAQKNPTAFYLCATKRTGKGNYGYTFGSGTRLTVV.

V gene TRBV5-1 combines with J gene TRBJ2-3, with no clear D. The CDR3 has 14 residues. The germline gives CDR1 SGHRS, CDR2 YFSETQ. V gave up 1 base and J gave up 0 bases, with 6 bases separating them. CDR3 in amino acids: CASSLITSTDTQYF. As DNA, the CDR3 is TGCGCCAGCAGCTTGATTACTAGCACAGATACGCAGTATTTT.

V usage is TRBV4-1 and J usage is TRBJ1-1, with D unclear. CDR1 and CDR2 from the germline V gene are MGHRA and YSYEKL. The CDR3 runs 14 residues. Trimming took off 4 bases at V and 4 bases at J, with 13 bases between the two ends. CDR3 sequence: CASSPPGKATEAFF. CDR3 DNA: TGCGCCAGCAGCCCCCCGGGGAAGGCCACTGAAGCTTTCTTT.

V gene TRBV7-8 combines with J gene TRBJ2-1, with D tentatively TRBD2 (5 bases). With 0 bases removed from V and 4 bases from J, the gap between germline ends came to 10 bases. The CDR3 totals 15 residues. The V gene's germline CDR1 is SGHVS and CDR2 FQNEAQ. As DNA, the CDR3 is TGTGCCAGCAGCTTAGCGGGAGCCTTATACAATGAGCAGTTCTTC. Translated: CASSLAGALYNEQFF. The full variable domain, rest sourced from reference TRBV7-8 and TRBJ2-1, is GAGVSQSPRYKVAKRGQDVALRCDPISGHVSLFWYQQALGQGPEFLTYFQNEAQLDKSGLPSDRFFAERPEGSVSTLKIQRTQQEDSAVYLCASSLAGALYNEQFFGPGTRLTVL.

The chain couples TRBV30 to TRBJ1-1; D not certain. The CDR3 loop spans 11 amino acids. Germline V CDR1 and CDR2: GTSNPN, SVGIG (reference sequence). Trimming cost V 3 bases and J 8 bases, with 10 bases left between them. The CDR3 loop is CAWRVEMEAFF. Here the CDR3 DNA reads TGTGCCTGGAGGGTGGAAATGGAAGCTTTCTTT.

V is TRBV2 and J is TRBJ1-6; D is unclear. V shed 4 bases and J shed 3 bases, with 7 bases lying between them. Germline assignment: CDR1 SNHLY and CDR2 FYNNEI. The CDR3 loop spans 14 amino acids. The CDR3 sequence is CASSGLNYNSPLHF. For the CDR3, the DNA is TGTGCCAGCAGTGGACTTAACTATAATTCACCCCTCCACTTT. The variable domain in full, completed from reference TRBV2 and TRBJ1-6, reads EPEVTQTPSHQVTQMGQEVILRCVPISNHLYFYWYRQILGQKVEFLVSFYNNEISEKSEIFDDQFSVERPDGSNFTLKIRSTKLEDSAMYFCASSGLNYNSPLHFGNGTRLTVT.

This rearrangement joins TRBV5-1 to TRBJ2-1; D gene unclear. Germline lookup yields CDR1 SGHRS and CDR2 YFSETQ. This CDR3 has 14 residues. Trimming removed 3 bases at V and 10 bases at J, with 17 bases between. CDR3 sequence: CASSSTHYDPEQFF. CDR3 bases: TGCGCCAGCAGCTCGACTCATTACGATCCCGAGCAGTTCTTC.

This clone came up once. The chain recombines TRBV7-9 with TRBJ2-7; D remains ambiguous. The ends were cut back, 4 bases at V and 2 bases at J, with 9 bases in the middle. The CDR3 is 13 amino acids. The germline V gene encodes CDR1 SEHNR and CDR2 FQNEAQ (reference sequence). The CDR3 is CASSSDSPYEQYF. The CDR3 DNA reads TGTGCCAGCAGCTCTGATTCCCCCTACGAGCAGTACTTC.

As for this clone: The same CDR3 also results from other DNA sequences found in this sample. The chain employs TRBV30 and TRBJ2-6; maybe TRBD2 (5 bases). Germline CDR1 and CDR2: GTSNPN and SVGIG (reference sequence). The CDR3 contains 14 residues. Trimming shortened V by 4 bases and J by 1 base, and 8 bases separated the two germline ends. The DNA of the CDR3 is TGTGCCTGGACGAGCGGATCTGGGGCCAACGTCCTGACTTTC. This sequence encodes CAWTSGSGANVLTF. Together with reference TRBV30 and TRBJ2-6, the CDR3 gives the full variable domain: SQTIHQWPATLVQPVGSPLSLECTVEGTSNPNLYWYRQAAGRGLQLLFYSVGIGQISSEVPQNLSASRPQDRQFILSSKKLLLSDSGFYLCAWTSGSGANVLTFGAGSRLTVL.

The chain links TRBV27 to TRBJ1-2; no firm D call. Trimming stripped 5 bases from V and 2 bases from J, with 18 bases between. Germline CDR1 reads MNHEY; CDR2 reads SMNVEV (reference sequence). The CDR3 extends over 16 amino acids. CDR3 DNA: TGTGCCAGCAGTGCAACCTTTACGGGAGTCAACTATGGCTACACCTTC. Protein product: CASSATFTGVNYGYTF.

This clone is a singleton in its sample. The chain employs TRBV2 and TRBJ1-4, with a tentative D call TRBD1 (5 bases). The CDR3 covers 14 residues. The ends were cut back, 1 base at V and 7 bases at J, with 10 bases in the middle. Germline values: CDR1 SNHLY, CDR2 FYNNEI. Here the CDR3 reads CASSEEGVGEKLFF. CDR3 nucleotides: TGTGCCAGCAGTGAAGAAGGGGTGGGTGAAAAACTGTTTTTT.

This clone was counted a single time. The rearrangement joins TRBV2 to TRBJ2-1, with a possible D match to TRBD2 (5 bases). Trimming pared 6 bases from V and 6 bases from J, leaving 18 bases between. CDR3 size: 15 residues. Germline CDR1 is SNHLY and CDR2 is FYNNEI. The CDR3 sequence: CASRRDGVNPNEQFF. The CDR3 DNA sequence: TGTGCCAGCAGGCGAGACGGGGTTAATCCCAATGAGCAGTTCTTC.

This clone was seen many times. The chain has TRBV4-2 and TRBJ1-6, with 12 bases lining up with TRBD1. Losses at the gene ends were 0 bases for V and 9 bases for J; bases not matched to a gene: 3. The CDR3 extends over 16 amino acids. Germline V gene lookup returns CDR1 LGHNA and CDR2 YNFKEQ. The CDR3 is CASSQDGTGGSSPLHF. CDR3 coding DNA: TGTGCCAGCAGCCAAGATGGGACAGGGGGCAGTTCACCCCTCCACTTT.

V and J are TRBV30 and TRBJ2-7; 8 bases align to TRBD1. The germline V gene has CDR1 GTSNPN and CDR2 SVGIG (reference sequence). V shed 4 bases and J 6 bases; nucleotides not matched to a gene: 11. CDR3 length: 14 amino acids. The CDR3 DNA reads as TGTGCCTGGAAAAAACTCAACAGGGGGTCCGAGCAGTACTTC. Protein: CAWKKLNRGSEQYF.

The V and J genes are TRBV5-6 and TRBJ2-5, with D perhaps TRBD1 (7 bases). V was shortened by 4 bases and J by 5 bases, with 12 bases between the two germline ends. Germline V CDR1 and CDR2: SGHDT, YYEEEE. The CDR3 sequence is 13 residues long. The CDR3 coding sequence is TGTGCCAGCAGCCAGGGGGGCGAGGAGACCCAGTACTTC. It encodes CASSQGGEETQYF.

This clone was seen a single time. This chain uses TRBV11-2 with TRBJ1-2; D is unresolved. CDR1 and CDR2 from the germline V gene are SGHAT and FQNNGV. Trimming removed 5 bases from V and 4 bases from J, with 8 bases in between. This CDR3 has 12 residues. CDR3 sequence (DNA): TGTGCCAGCAGCCCCGACTCCTATGGCTACACCTTC. Amino acid sequence: CASSPDSYGYTF.

This chain joins TRBV6-1 and TRBJ1-2; 9 positions match TRBD1. Germline values: CDR1 MNHNS, CDR2 SASEGT. The CDR3 has 15 residues. The V gene end was trimmed by 0 bases and the J gene end by 4 bases; junction bases not matched to a gene: 3. CDR3 DNA: TGTGCCAGCAGTGAAGCCGGGACAGGGACCTATGGCTACACCTTC. It specifies CASSEAGTGTYGYTF.

The V and J genes are TRBV28 and TRBJ1-2, with 10 bases that match TRBD1. Germline-derived CDR1 and CDR2 are MDHEN and SYDVKM. The V gene end was trimmed by 7 bases and the J gene end by 8 bases; junction bases not matched to a gene: 19. This CDR3 comprises 17 residues. CDR3 protein: CASTQGGTGVVLTGYTF. The CDR3 nucleotides read TGTGCCAGCACCCAGGGGGGGACAGGGGTCGTCTTGACGGGCTACACCTTC.

The chain employs TRBV5-4 and TRBJ2-7; D is undetermined. The V and J ends lost 4 bases and 3 bases respectively, with 8 bases between them. The germline gives CDR1 SGHNT, CDR2 YYREEE (reference sequence). The CDR3 is 12 amino acids. The CDR3 DNA reads TGTGCCAGCAGCATACCTGACTACGAGCAGTACTTC. It yields the protein CASSIPDYEQYF.

The chain has TRBV24-1 and TRBJ2-5; the match to TRBD2 covers 10 bases. The V segment lost 4 bases and the J segment 2 bases; nucleotides outside the gene matches: 3. Germline V gives CDR1 KGHDR, CDR2 SFDVKD. The CDR3 runs to 15 residues. CDR3 region: CATSDTLAGQETQYF. The CDR3 region has the DNA TGTGCCACCAGTGACACACTAGCGGGACAAGAGACCCAGTACTTC.